This entry lists 5 T cell receptor beta chains sequenced from one sample in a study of blood T cell repertoires in COVID-19. Some clones are missing from TCRdb's copy, which holds only in-frame ones; the method was immunoSEQ multiplex PCR. Here the sample spans about 77,000 clones, 80% being singletons. Sample: peripheral blood. Source of these receptors: a woman aged 70-85 years with acute or convalescent COVID-19.

The chain employs TRBV6-5 and TRBJ1-2; D ambiguous. The CDR3 runs 15 residues. Trimming took 4 bases from V and 5 from J, leaving 17 bases between them. Germline loops: CDR1 MNHEY, CDR2 SVGAGI. The CDR3 DNA is TGTGCCAGCAGTTCCCGACGGGAGGAAGGTTATGGCTACACCTTC. Translated: CASSSRREEGYGYTF.

CDR3 bases: TGTGCCACCAGCATTGCCCCAGCAAGCGGGGGGGCCTCTACGCAGTATTTT. This codes for CATSIAPASGGASTQYF. This rearrangement joins TRBV15 to TRBJ2-3, with 10 positions matching TRBD2. The V segment lost 4 bases and the J segment 8 bases; nucleotides outside the gene matches: 15. CDR1 LNHNV and CDR2 YYDKDF come from the germline V gene (reference sequence). CDR3 length equals 17 residues.

V and J are TRBV5-1 and TRBJ1-2, with TRBD1 matching over 10 bases. This CDR3 region has 16 residues. Trimming at V came to 4 bases and at J to 4 bases, leaving 10 bases not matched to a gene. Germline V lookup: CDR1 SGHRS, CDR2 YFSETQ. CDR3 sequence reads: CASSPGTGELVYGYTF. The CDR3 DNA reads as TGCGCCAGCAGCCCCGGGACAGGGGAACTCGTCTATGGCTACACCTTC.

The V gene is TRBV9, the J gene TRBJ1-2; D remains ambiguous. V lost 4 bases, J lost 0 bases, and 16 bases lay in between. This CDR3 is built from 16 residues. The germline CDR1 and CDR2 sequences are SGDLS and YYNGEE. The CDR3 region is CASSRLAEAPNYGYTF. DNA of the CDR3: TGTGCCAGCAGCAGACTCGCGGAGGCCCCTAACTATGGCTACACCTTC.

The CDR3 loop reads CASSSGLAGGPALYEQYF. The CDR3 DNA reads TGTGCCAGCAGTTCAGGACTAGCGGGGGGGCCGGCTCTCTACGAGCAGTACTTC. This chain uses TRBV27 with TRBJ2-7, with 15 bases aligning to TRBD2. The trim removed 4 bases at V and 3 bases at J, leaving 10 bases unmatched. Germline CDR1 is MNHEY and CDR2 is SMNVEV (reference sequence). The CDR3 consists of 18 residues.